The 13 T cell receptor beta chains below were found in one sample sequenced in a study of blood T cell repertoires in COVID-19. Sequencing was performed with immunoSEQ multiplex PCR; in TCRdb, only in-frame clones are kept and a portion is missing. The table has around 31,000 clones, around 85% seen once. The specimen sequenced was peripheral blood. The source is a human donor with active COVID-19. The donor label of this sample is uncertain.

This clone was recorded once. J is TRBJ2-7 and V is TRBV27, with TRBD2 identical over 11 bases. The V and J ends lost 6 bases and 6 bases, in that order; junction bases with no gene match: 22. The CDR3 consists of 19 residues. Germline assignment: CDR1 MNHEY and CDR2 SMNVEV (reference sequence). DNA of the CDR3: TGTGCCAGCAGCCAAAACTTCCCCCTGAGACTAGCGGGAAGGCTCGAGCAGTACTTC. This gives the protein CASSQNFPLRLAGRLEQYF.

The genes are TRBV27 and TRBJ1-4; the match to TRBD1 covers 8 bases. This CDR3 is 14 amino acids long. V dropped 3 bases and J dropped 6; count of bases not matched to a gene: 3. Germline V lookup: CDR1 MNHEY, CDR2 SMNVEV (reference sequence). CDR3 coding DNA: TGTGCCAGCAGTTTCCAGGGGGCGGATGAAAAACTGTTTTTT. This gives the protein CASSFQGADEKLFF. The whole variable domain, filled in from reference TRBV27 and TRBJ1-4, reads EAQVTQNPRYLITVTGKKLTVTCSQNMNHEYMSWYRQDPGLGLRQIYYSMNVEVTDKGDVPEGYKVSRKEKRNFPLILESPSPNQTSLYFCASSFQGADEKLFFGSGTQLSVL.

The chain joins TRBV6-5 to TRBJ1-4; TRBD1 agrees at 9 bases. V was clipped by 5 bases and J by 8 bases; unmatched bases: 9. Germline V gene data show CDR1 as MNHEY and CDR2 as SVGAGI. CDR3 length equals 15 residues. CDR3: CASSTLQGAGEKLFF. In nucleotides, the CDR3 is TGTGCCAGCAGTACACTACAGGGGGCGGGGGAAAAACTGTTTTTT.

The chain uses TRBV7-8 and TRBJ2-7, with D perhaps TRBD2 (5 bases). This CDR3 has 14 amino acids. The germline V and J ends were trimmed by 1 base and 7 bases, with 14 bases remaining between them. The germline CDR1 and CDR2 sequences are SGHVS and FQNEAQ. This chain's CDR3 is CASSLEASLLEQYF. As DNA, the CDR3 is TGTGCCAGCAGCTTAGAGGCTAGCCTTTTGGAGCAGTACTTC.

The chain couples TRBV3-1 (or the pseudogene TRBV3-2) to TRBJ2-2; D is undetermined. Per the germline V gene, CDR1 is LGHDT and CDR2 is YNNKEL (reference sequence). V was pared by 1 base and J by 0 bases, with 6 bases between. This CDR3 region has 15 residues. The CDR3, as DNA: TGTGCCAGCAGCCAAGCGAGAACGAACACCGGGGAGCTGTTTTTT. Protein product: CASSQARTNTGELFF.

Note on this clone: One end of the junction fails to match germline, which may point to a read error. The chain combines TRBV7-7 with TRBJ2-1, with TRBD2 as a possible D gene (6 bases). The CDR3 has 13 residues. From germline, CDR1 is SSHAT and CDR2 FNYEAQ (reference sequence). The CDR3 bases are TGTGCTAGCAGCTTTCCGGCTAGCGATGAGCAGTTCTTC. Translation: CASSFPASDEQFF.

This clone was recorded only once. The CDR3: CASSLSRGRYEQYF. The CDR3, as DNA: TGTGCCAGCAGTTTATCGAGGGGGCGTTACGAGCAGTACTTC. The V and J genes are TRBV27 and TRBJ2-7; 7 bases match TRBD1. Trimming at V came to 0 bases and at J to 4 bases, leaving 3 bases not matched to a gene. The CDR3 has 14 amino acids. Germline CDR1 and CDR2: MNHEY and SMNVEV (reference sequence).

This sequence joins TRBV12-5 and TRBJ2-3, with 12 bases matching TRBD2. The CDR3 covers 17 residues. Per germline, CDR1 LGHNT and CDR2 FRNRAP. Trimming took 6 bases from V and 5 from J; bases not matched to a gene: 12. CDR3 protein: CASGPRASGGAIDTQYF. CDR3 sequence (DNA): TGTGCTAGTGGCCCGAGGGCTAGCGGGGGGGCCATAGATACGCAGTATTTT. Using reference TRBV12-5 and TRBJ2-3 for the parts outside the CDR3, the full variable domain is DARVTQTPRHKVTEMGQEVTMRCQPILGHNTVFWYRQTMMQGLELLAYFRNRAPLDDSGMPKDRFSAEMPDATLATLKIQPSEPRDSAVYFCASGPRASGGAIDTQYFGPGTRLTVL.

The V gene is TRBV6-4, the J gene TRBJ2-7; 9 bases are shared with TRBD1. This CDR3 spans 12 amino acids. The germline gives CDR1 MRHNA, CDR2 SNTAGT. Germline trimming cut 10 bases from V and 3 bases from J; bases unmatched to any gene: 4. The DNA of the CDR3 is TGTGCCAATGCGGACAGGGGCTACGAGCAGTACTTC. Amino acid sequence: CANADRGYEQYF.

The chain combines TRBV19 with TRBJ2-3; 9 bases line up with TRBD2. Losses at the gene ends were 3 bases for V and 0 bases for J; bases not matched to a gene: 7. Germline V CDR1 and CDR2: LNHDA, SQIVND (reference sequence). CDR3 length equals 17 residues. The DNA for the CDR3 is TGTGCCAGTAGTATCCTAAGCGGGGGGACTAGCACAGATACGCAGTATTTT. This translates into CASSILSGGTSTDTQYF.

The chain recombines TRBV5-5 with TRBJ1-1; the match to TRBD1 covers 8 bases. CDR3 length: 15 amino acids. Germline loops: CDR1 SGHKS, CDR2 YYEKEE (reference sequence). V was pared by 1 base and J by 5 bases, with 7 bases of the junction left unmatched. CDR3 sequence (DNA): TGTGCCAGCAGCTTGTTAACAGGGGGAGGTACTGAAGCTTTCTTT. This gives the protein CASSLLTGGGTEAFF.

The chain employs TRBV10-3 and TRBJ2-2; the match to TRBD2 covers 9 bases. The ends lost 2 bases at V and 6 bases at J; junction bases unmatched: 1. CDR1 and CDR2 (germline): ENHRY, SYGVKD. The CDR3 has 14 amino acids. The CDR3 coding sequence is TGTGCCATCAGTGAGGCGGGAGGGCCCGGGGAGCTGTTTTTT. It translates to CAISEAGGPGELFF.

The table lists this clone with a count of one. The chain recombines TRBV4-2 with TRBJ1-6; D uncertain. V lost 4 bases and J lost 14, with 15 bases in between. Germline-derived CDR1 and CDR2 are LGHNA and YNFKEQ. The CDR3 spans 13 residues. This CDR3 is CASSPGLDFSLHF. CDR3 nucleotide sequence: TGTGCCAGCAGCCCCGGACTGGATTTCTCCCTCCACTTT.